The 16 T cell receptor beta chains listed next were all sequenced from one sample in a study of vaccination effects on CD4 cells after COVID-19. What these receptors recognize is not known. Profiled with immunoSEQ multiplex PCR; TCRdb holds only in-frame clones, not every one. The data hold approximately 15,000 clones, with 65% to 80% observed a single time. Prior to sequencing, the ViraFEST assay stimulated PBMC with viral peptide pools, which expanded the antigen-specific CD4+ T cells. At the end of 9 to 11 days of culture, CD4+ T cells were isolated. From March to December 2020, the person had a SARS-CoV-2 infection that was confirmed by PCR. Participants received two doses of either the BNT162b2 or mRNA-1273 vaccine. The sample consisted of CD4+ T cells from PBMCs cultured with SARS-CoV-2 spike peptides, taken after COVID-19 vaccination. All receptors derive from a human donor who had a prior SARS-CoV-2 infection.

The J gene is TRBJ2-7, the V gene TRBV5-3; 10 nucleotides align to TRBD2. TRBV5-3 is noted as an ORF with a role that remains uncertain. V trimming: 2 bases; J trimming: 0 bases; junction bases outside the gene matches: 11. The CDR3 runs to 18 residues. The CDR3 loop reads CARSFESPSGGPSYEQYF. The CDR3 nucleotides are TGTGCCAGAAGCTTCGAAAGCCCTAGCGGGGGCCCCTCCTACGAGCAGTACTTC.

The chain carries TRBV7-3 and TRBJ2-2, with TRBD2 matching over 11 bases. Looked up from germline, CDR1 is SGHTA and CDR2 is FQGTGA. The CDR3 contains 15 residues. The ends lost 5 bases at V and 4 bases at J; junction bases unmatched: 3. As DNA, the CDR3 is TGTGCCAGCAGCGCCGGACTAGCGGGCACCGGGGAGCTGTTTTTT. Its translation: CASSAGLAGTGELFF.

The gene calls are TRBV5-6 and TRBJ2-1, with a weak D call TRBD2 (5 bases). Per germline, CDR1 SGHDT and CDR2 YYEEEE. Between the trimmed V and J ends, which lost 0 bases and 1 base, there was a span of 8 bases. The length of the CDR3 is 15 residues. The CDR3 region has the DNA TGTGCCAGCAGCTTGGTAGCGACATCCTACAATGAGCAGTTCTTC. Translated, it gives CASSLVATSYNEQFF.

The chain is built from TRBV6-5 and TRBJ2-5; possibly TRBD2 for D (5 bases). There are 14 residues in the CDR3. Looked up from germline, CDR1 is MNHEY and CDR2 is SVGAGI. Between the trimmed V and J ends, which lost 1 base and 5 bases, there was a span of 11 bases. Written as DNA, the CDR3 is TGTGCCAGCAGTTACTTAGGTTCGGGGGAGACCCAGTACTTC. Translated: CASSYLGSGETQYF.

This clone was seen a few times. The chain recombines TRBV18 with TRBJ1-3; D might be TRBD1 (5 bases). V lost 3 bases, J lost 0 bases, and 12 bases lay in between. The germline V gene encodes CDR1 KGHSH and CDR2 LQKENI. The CDR3 is made up of 16 amino acids. The CDR3 DNA follows: TGTGCCAGCTCACCCCCCGAGGGACTCTCTGGAAACACCATATATTTT. This codes for CASSPPEGLSGNTIYF. The whole variable domain, filled in from reference TRBV18 and TRBJ1-3, reads NAGVMQNPRHLVRRRGQEARLRCSPMKGHSHVYWYRQLPEEGLKFMVYLQKENIIDESGMPKERFSAEFPKEGPSILRIQQVVRGDSAAYFCASSPPEGLSGNTIYFGEGSWLTVV.

The CDR3 nucleotides read TGTGCCTGGAGTCAGGGGATACAGGATACGCAGTATTTT. This gives the protein CAWSQGIQDTQYF. V gene TRBV30 combines with J gene TRBJ2-3; TRBD1 might be the D (6 bases). The V end lost 2 bases, the J end lost 6 bases, and 12 bases lay between the germline ends. The length of the CDR3 is 13 residues. CDR1 is GTSNPN, CDR2 SVGIG, per germline (reference sequence). The complete variable domain, with remaining parts taken from reference TRBV30 and TRBJ2-3, reads SQTIHQWPATLVQPVGSPLSLECTVEGTSNPNLYWYRQAAGRGLQLLFYSVGIGQISSEVPQNLSASRPQDRQFILSSKKLLLSDSGFYLCAWSQGIQDTQYFGPGTRLTVL.

In its sample, this clone was seen once. The chain carries TRBV4-2 and TRBJ2-7; the D is unclear. With 1 base removed from V and 6 bases from J, the gap between germline ends came to 13 bases. In germline, CDR1 is LGHNA, CDR2 YNFKEQ. The CDR3 is 14 residues long. CDR3 coding DNA: TGTGCCAGCAGCCAAGTTATCCCCAGCTTCGAGCAGTACTTC. As protein: CASSQVIPSFEQYF.

This chain joins TRBV4-1 and TRBJ1-5; perhaps TRBD1 as D (6 bases). The V end was cut by 2 bases, the J end by 0 bases, with 17 bases between. The germline CDR1 and CDR2 sequences are MGHRA and YSYEKL. This CDR3 is built from 18 residues. The CDR3 DNA is TGCGCCAGCAGCCAAACCCGGGGGGCGGCGTATAGCAATCAGCCCCAGCATTTT. Translation: CASSQTRGAAYSNQPQHF.

V gene TRBV18 combines with J gene TRBJ2-6, with D uncertain. The V end was cut by 5 bases, the J end by 2 bases, with 16 bases between. In germline, CDR1 is KGHSH, CDR2 LQKENI. CDR3 length: 17 amino acids. CDR3 DNA: TGTGCCAGCTCAATGACCGAAATATCCGCTGGGGCCAACGTCCTGACTTTC. Translation gives CASSMTEISAGANVLTF.

The chain couples TRBV20-1 to TRBJ1-3, with D possibly TRBD1 on 5 matching bases. This CDR3 region has 15 residues. V was clipped by 3 bases and J by 5 bases, with 17 bases between them. From germline, CDR1 is DFQATT and CDR2 SNEGSKA (reference sequence). DNA of the CDR3: TGCAGTGCTAGTAGGCAGGGATCGGCAAGAAACACCATATATTTT. Translation gives CSASRQGSARNTIYF.

The chain joins TRBV18 to TRBJ2-7; no firm D call. Between the trimmed V and J ends, which lost 2 bases and 0 bases, there was a span of 8 bases. The CDR3 totals 14 residues. Looked up from germline, CDR1 is KGHSH and CDR2 is LQKENI. CDR3 amino acids: CASSPRSSSYEQYF. DNA for the CDR3: TGTGCCAGCTCACCAAGATCTAGCTCCTACGAGCAGTACTTC.

This chain connects TRBV28 to TRBJ2-7; 9 nucleotides align to TRBD2. Losses at the gene ends were 5 bases for V and 2 bases for J; bases not matched to a gene: 4. The V gene's germline CDR1 is MDHEN and CDR2 SYDVKM. This CDR3 contains 14 residues. The CDR3 bases are TGTGCCAGCAGTCGGACTAGCGCTGCCTACGAGCAGTACTTC. It is translated as CASSRTSAAYEQYF.

This clone was found once. This chain links TRBV30 with TRBJ2-3; D perhaps matches TRBD2 (6 bases). V lost 3 bases to trimming and J lost 1 base, with 17 bases between them. CDR1 is GTSNPN, CDR2 SVGIG, per germline (reference sequence). CDR3 length equals 16 residues. CDR3 residues: CAWSQGLQRGTDTQYF. DNA of the CDR3: TGTGCCTGGAGCCAGGGACTTCAAAGGGGCACAGATACGCAGTATTTT.

V and J are TRBV28 and TRBJ1-2; no definite D call. The CDR3 has 13 amino acids. Germline V gene sequence: CDR1 MDHEN, CDR2 SYDVKM. The germline V and J ends were trimmed by 7 bases and 7 bases, with 16 bases remaining between them. CDR3 in DNA: TGTGCCAGCATAAGTCAACCAGGCCTTGGCTACACCTTC. Translating gives CASISQPGLGYTF.

V usage is TRBV18 and J usage is TRBJ1-2; a possible D gene is TRBD1 (5 bases). V was clipped by 3 bases and J by 0 bases, with 14 bases between them. Germline CDR1 is KGHSH and CDR2 is LQKENI. The CDR3 loop spans 16 amino acids. Here the CDR3 reads CASSPAGPLANYGYTF. The CDR3 bases are TGTGCCAGCTCACCCGCAGGGCCGCTAGCTAACTATGGCTACACCTTC. Combining the CDR3 with reference TRBV18 and TRBJ1-2 gives the whole variable domain NAGVMQNPRHLVRRRGQEARLRCSPMKGHSHVYWYRQLPEEGLKFMVYLQKENIIDESGMPKERFSAEFPKEGPSILRIQQVVRGDSAAYFCASSPAGPLANYGYTFGSGTRLTVV.

This sequence joins TRBV6-4 and TRBJ2-1; 11 nucleotides line up with TRBD1. This CDR3 is built from 15 residues. Germline V lookup: CDR1 MRHNA, CDR2 SNTAGT. Losses at the gene ends were 5 bases for V and 4 bases for J; bases not matched to a gene: 4. This CDR3 is CASSPGTGGYNEQFF. The CDR3 DNA is TGTGCCAGCAGTCCCGGGACAGGGGGATACAATGAGCAGTTCTTC.